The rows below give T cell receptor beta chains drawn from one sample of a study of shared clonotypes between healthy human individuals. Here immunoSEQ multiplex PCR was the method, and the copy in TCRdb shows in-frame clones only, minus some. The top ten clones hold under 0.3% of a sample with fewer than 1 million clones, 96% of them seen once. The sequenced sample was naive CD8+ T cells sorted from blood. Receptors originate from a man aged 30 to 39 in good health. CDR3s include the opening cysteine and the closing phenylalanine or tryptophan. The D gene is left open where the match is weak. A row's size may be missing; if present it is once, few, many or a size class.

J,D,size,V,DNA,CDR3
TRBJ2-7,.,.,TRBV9,TGTGCCAGCAGCCCCGACACCTCCTACGAGCAGTACTTC,CASSPDTSYEQYF
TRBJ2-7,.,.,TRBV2,TGTGCCAGCAGCGGCCGGGACGCCGCACTCGAGCAGTACTTC,CASSGRDAALEQYF
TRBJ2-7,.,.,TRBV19,TGTGCCAGTAGTATAGAGCCAAACCACGAGCAGTACTTC,CASSIEPNHEQYF
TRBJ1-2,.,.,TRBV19,TGTGCCAGTAGGGGGGCGGGCACCAACTATGGCTACACCTTC,CASRGAGTNYGYTF
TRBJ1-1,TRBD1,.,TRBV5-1,TGCGCCAGCAACACCGGGACAGAAAGTAACACTGAAGCTTTCTTT,CASNTGTESNTEAFF
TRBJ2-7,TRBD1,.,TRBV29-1,TGCAGCGTTGCGGGGGACAGGGGGTTGCCCTACGAGCAGTACTTC,CSVAGDRGLPYEQYF
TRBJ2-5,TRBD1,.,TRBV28,TGTGCCAGCAGGGGACAGGGCAAGACCCAGTACTTC,CASRGQGKTQYF
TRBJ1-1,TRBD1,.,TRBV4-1,TGCGCCAGCAGCCAAGAGCGGGGACAGGGGGCTGATAATGAAGCTTTCTTT,CASSQERGQGADNEAFF
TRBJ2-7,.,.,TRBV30,TGTGCCTGGGGGGACAATTCTTACGAGCAGTACTTC,CAWGDNSYEQYF
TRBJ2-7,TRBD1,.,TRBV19,TGTGCCAGTAGCCCCTGGTCAGGGGGCAGCGAGCAGTACTTC,CASSPWSGGSEQYF
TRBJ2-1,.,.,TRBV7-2,TGTGCCAGCAGCCCACCCTGGAATGAGCAGTTCTTC,CASSPPWNEQFF
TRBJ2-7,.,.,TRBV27,TGTGCCAGCAGTTTCGGTTTACTCCCCTACGAGCAGTACTTC,CASSFGLLPYEQYF
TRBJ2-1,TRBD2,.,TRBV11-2,TGTGCCAGCAGCCCCAGGACTAGATCCTACAATGAGCAGTTCTTC,CASSPRTRSYNEQFF
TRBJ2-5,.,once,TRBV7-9,TGTGCCAGCAGCGTCGTCGGGGAGACCCAGTACTTC,CASSVVGETQYF